One and the same sample provided the 6 T cell receptor beta chains below, sequenced in a study of OX40 agonist ivuxolimab in advanced cancers. Clones were sequenced by immunoSEQ multiplex PCR, and TCRdb holds only the in-frame ones, with some missing. The data show about 32,000 clones, about 83% seen once. Material: CD4+ or CD8+ T cells sorted from blood, obtained in a trial of the OX40 agonist ivuxolimab. The receptors originated from an adult with an advanced solid tumor such as melanoma, head and neck, liver or kidney cancer.

This chain joins TRBV30 and TRBJ2-1; D perhaps matches TRBD2 (6 bases). The V end lost 4 bases, the J end lost 7 bases, and 20 bases lay between the germline ends. This CDR3 comprises 15 residues. Germline V CDR1 and CDR2: GTSNPN, SVGIG (reference sequence). The CDR3 DNA follows: TGTGCCTGGACCCCACTTAGCGGCCGACGGAATGAGCAGTTCTTC. Amino acids: CAWTPLSGRRNEQFF.

The rearrangement links TRBV18 to TRBJ2-1; 9 nucleotides match TRBD1. Germline loops: CDR1 KGHSH, CDR2 LQKENI. The CDR3 sequence is 13 residues long. The V segment lost 3 bases and the J segment 9 bases; nucleotides outside the gene matches: 3. Written as DNA, the CDR3 is TGTGCCAGCTCACCTGAGGACAGGGGTGAGCAGTTCTTC. This codes for CASSPEDRGEQFF.

The chain employs TRBV7-2 and TRBJ1-5; D is possibly TRBD1 (5 bases). Between the trimmed V and J ends, which lost 1 base and 7 bases, there was a span of 8 bases. Germline values: CDR1 SGHTA, CDR2 FQGNSA. CDR3 length: 13 residues. The CDR3 bases are TGTGCCAGCAGCTTAGGGGGCATCCAGCCCCAGCATTTT. It yields the protein CASSLGGIQPQHF.

The chain links TRBV7-9 to TRBJ2-7; 12 positions agree with TRBD1. Germline values: CDR1 SEHNR, CDR2 FQNEAQ (reference sequence). This CDR3 contains 16 residues. V lost 5 bases to trimming and J lost 5 bases; unmatched junction nucleotides: 10. CDR3 in DNA: TGTGCCAGCAGCGCCCGGGGGGACAGGGGGCGCGACGAGCAGTACTTC. As protein: CASSARGDRGRDEQYF.

The J gene is TRBJ1-2, the V gene TRBV5-6; D not certain. The CDR3 runs to 10 residues. Trimming removed 2 bases from V and 8 bases from J, with 4 bases in between. Germline-derived CDR1 and CDR2 are SGHDT and YYEEEE. The CDR3 bases are TGTGCCAGCAGCTTTCTCGGCTACACCTTC. Encoded protein: CASSFLGYTF.

This clone was seen a handful of times. This chain joins TRBV9 and TRBJ2-2; D remains ambiguous. CDR3 length: 14 amino acids. CDR1 and CDR2 from the germline V gene are SGDLS and YYNGEE. V was trimmed by 3 bases and J by 1 base, leaving 7 bases between them. The CDR3 nucleotides read TGTGCCAGCAGCGCCCACAAGAACACCGGGGAGCTGTTTTTT. It is translated as CASSAHKNTGELFF.